The clone carrying this TCR beta chain was detected only a few times. Its cognate antigen is unknown. The data stem from a study of T cells after yellow fever vaccination. Overall study results and limits: Within FACS-sorted repertoires, abundant clonotypes contaminating from the bulk population could be present. After the booster, roughly 96% of CD4 and 88% of CD8 primary-response clones were re-detected. CD4 and CD8 compartments shared a small share of clonotypes, likely from convergent recombination.

The CDR3 runs 15 residues. Losses at the gene ends were 7 bases for V and 7 bases for J; bases not matched to a gene: 12. In germline, CDR1 is MNHNS, CDR2 SASEGT. Template switching with 5'RACE generated the TCR cDNA and added a universal primer site and UMIs. One entry per CDR3 protein, called by TCRdb with MiXCR from the 5' RACE reads. The sample has under 300,000 distinct CDR3 sequences; around 6.7% are singletons. The source of this sequence is a man younger than 40 who received the YFV17D yellow fever vaccine. Sequencing was performed on CD4+ T cells sorted from PBMCs, taken on the day of the yellow fever booster vaccination. The chain joins TRBV6-1 to TRBJ2-1, with 8 bases that match TRBD2. The CDR3 sequence: CASTRPASGLNEQFF. The CDR3 DNA is TGTGCCAGCACCCGCCCCGCTAGCGGGTTGAATGAGCAGTTCTTC.